This passage covers 32 T cell receptor beta chains from one sample sequenced in a study of T cells in tumors and immune-related adverse events. The protocol was immunoSEQ multiplex PCR, while the TCRdb copy is restricted to in-frame clones and leaves out a portion. The sample carries roughly 8,300 clones, roughly 94% recorded once. This specimen consisted of lymph node tissue, obtained from a patient treated with anti-PD-1 therapy. These receptors were taken from a female donor with metastatic renal cell carcinoma.

The rearrangement uses TRBV10-3 and TRBJ1-6; the D gene is possibly TRBD1 (6 bases). V dropped 4 bases and J dropped 5 bases, with 9 bases sitting between them. Per the germline V gene, CDR1 is ENHRY and CDR2 is SYGVKD. CDR3 size: 14 residues. CDR3 amino acids: CAISGTVDNSPLHF. CDR3 nucleotides: TGTGCCATCAGTGGGACAGTCGATAATTCACCCCTCCACTTT.

V and J are TRBV29-1 and TRBJ2-3; TRBD1 might be the D (6 bases). The CDR3 runs 13 residues. Germline values: CDR1 SQVTM, CDR2 ANQGSEA. V lost 6 bases and J 0 bases, leaving 10 bases between the germline ends. In DNA form, the CDR3 reads TGCAGCGTCAGGGGTGCTAGCACAGATACGCAGTATTTT. This codes for CSVRGASTDTQYF.

The chain links TRBV18 to TRBJ1-6; no clear D gene. V was pared by 2 bases and J by 10 bases, with 6 bases between. This CDR3 is 12 amino acids long. CDR1 and CDR2 from the germline V gene are KGHSH and LQKENI. CDR3 sequence reads: CASSPKESPLHF. Here the CDR3 DNA reads TGTGCCAGCTCACCAAAGGAATCACCCCTCCACTTT. Variable domain in full (rest from reference TRBV18 and TRBJ1-6): NAGVMQNPRHLVRRRGQEARLRCSPMKGHSHVYWYRQLPEEGLKFMVYLQKENIIDESGMPKERFSAEFPKEGPSILRIQQVVRGDSAAYFCASSPKESPLHFGNGTRLTVT.

This chain links TRBV25-1 with TRBJ1-1, with D possibly TRBD1 on 6 matching bases. The CDR3 covers 15 residues. Per germline, CDR1 MGHDK and CDR2 SYGVNS. V was cut by 3 bases and J by 1 base, with 12 bases left in between. The CDR3 DNA reads TGTGCCAGCAGTGAGTGGGGGCGGAGGAACACTGAAGCTTTCTTT. Residues: CASSEWGRRNTEAFF.

The chain links TRBV5-1 to TRBJ1-3, with D possibly matching TRBD1 (5 bases). Germline CDR1 and CDR2: SGHRS and YFSETQ. The CDR3 totals 14 residues. V lost 4 bases and J 4 bases, leaving 12 bases between the germline ends. The CDR3 DNA sequence: TGCGCCAGCAGCATGGGACTTTCCGGAAACACCATATATTTT. This sequence encodes CASSMGLSGNTIYF.

The V call is TRBV4-2, the J call TRBJ2-7, with TRBD2 matching 15 bases. Trimming removed 4 bases from V and 4 bases from J; junction bases left unmatched: 5. The CDR3 sequence is 16 residues long. The germline V gene has CDR1 LGHNA and CDR2 YNFKEQ. The DNA for the CDR3 is TGTGCCAGCAGCCCGCCCGGGACTAGCGGGAGGTACGAGCAGTACTTC. Translated: CASSPPGTSGRYEQYF.

This chain joins TRBV28 and TRBJ1-1, with D possibly being TRBD1 (6 bases). V was clipped by 6 bases and J by 0 bases, with 14 bases between them. Per the germline V gene, CDR1 is MDHEN and CDR2 is SYDVKM. The CDR3 runs to 15 residues. The CDR3, as DNA: TGTGCCAGCAGAACAACAGGGCTTCTGAACACTGAAGCTTTCTTT. Its protein is CASRTTGLLNTEAFF.

The V call is TRBV9, the J call TRBJ2-3; 9 bases are shared with TRBD1. With 2 bases clipped from V and 3 bases from J, the junction kept 4 bases outside the gene matches. The CDR3 is made up of 15 amino acids. CDR1 SGDLS and CDR2 YYNGEE come from the germline V gene. The CDR3, as DNA: TGTGCCAGCAGCGTTTTACAGGGGGCAACAGATACGCAGTATTTT. As protein: CASSVLQGATDTQYF.

The V gene is TRBV25-1, the J gene TRBJ1-2; D not certain. CDR1 and CDR2 from the germline V gene are MGHDK and SYGVNS. V dropped 1 base and J dropped 8 bases, with 14 bases sitting between them. The CDR3 consists of 14 residues. CDR3 in DNA: TGTGCCAGCAGTGAATCGGGAGGGCAGGAAGGCTACACCTTC. Translating gives CASSESGGQEGYTF.

The J gene is TRBJ1-1, the V gene TRBV18; D ambiguous. This CDR3 spans 17 amino acids. V dropped 6 bases and J dropped 0 bases, with 20 bases sitting between them. Germline V gene sequence: CDR1 KGHSH, CDR2 LQKENI. The CDR3 DNA is TGTGCCAGCTCCGGGGAAAAGAAGTACATCATGAACACTGAAGCTTTCTTT. It yields the protein CASSGEKKYIMNTEAFF.

The chain couples TRBV11-2 to TRBJ2-5; D is tentatively TRBD1 or TRBD2 (6 bases each). The length of the CDR3 is 16 residues. V dropped 1 base and J dropped 4 bases, with 16 bases sitting between them. Germline CDR1 and CDR2: SGHAT and FQNNGV. The DNA of the CDR3 is TGTGCCAGCAGCTTAGGGTCGAGGGGGGTTGGAGAGACCCAGTACTTC. It codes for CASSLGSRGVGETQYF.

The rearrangement links TRBV2 to TRBJ2-1, with D possibly being TRBD1 or TRBD2 (5 bases each). Trimming left V 3 bases short and J 1 base short, with 13 bases between. Germline V gene data show CDR1 as SNHLY and CDR2 as FYNNEI. The CDR3 covers 16 residues. The CDR3 reads CASSDPGTTSYNEQFF. The DNA for the CDR3 is TGTGCCAGCAGTGACCCCGGGACGACGTCCTACAATGAGCAGTTCTTC.

This chain links TRBV11-2 with TRBJ2-2, with 7 nucleotides matching TRBD1. The length of the CDR3 is 15 residues. Germline V gene sequence: CDR1 SGHAT, CDR2 FQNNGV. The V segment lost 5 bases and the J segment 1 base; nucleotides outside the gene matches: 4. The CDR3 nucleotides are TGTGCCAGCAGCCAGGACAGGAGGAACACCGGGGAGCTGTTTTTT. Translated: CASSQDRRNTGELFF.

Only one count was recorded for this clone. V gene TRBV16 combines with J gene TRBJ2-7; D remains ambiguous. With 2 bases removed from V and 2 bases from J, the gap between germline ends came to 1 base. The CDR3 is 11 residues long. The germline V gene has CDR1 KGHSY and CDR2 FQNENV. The CDR3 nucleotides are TGTGCCAGCAGCCAAGCCTACGAGCAGTACTTC. Encoded protein: CASSQAYEQYF.

This chain connects TRBV7-9 to TRBJ1-2; 7 nucleotides line up with TRBD1. Losses at the gene ends were 5 bases for V and 5 bases for J; bases not matched to a gene: 14. Germline CDR1 is SEHNR and CDR2 is FQNEAQ (reference sequence). The length of the CDR3 is 16 residues. This CDR3 is CASSPRPKGAWYGYTF. CDR3 bases: TGTGCCAGCAGCCCCCGACCGAAGGGGGCATGGTATGGCTACACCTTC.

The rearrangement joins TRBV13 to TRBJ2-7, with 10 bases lining up with TRBD2. V trimming: 2 bases; J trimming: 3 bases; junction bases outside the gene matches: 13. Germline V gene data show CDR1 as PRHDT and CDR2 as FYEKMQ (reference sequence). This CDR3 comprises 18 residues. CDR3 sequence: CASSLRRASGRGIYEQYF. In DNA form, the CDR3 reads TGTGCCAGCAGCTTAAGGAGGGCGAGCGGGAGGGGGATCTACGAGCAGTACTTC.

The chain uses TRBV15 and TRBJ2-2; 10 positions match TRBD1. CDR3 length equals 16 residues. The germline V gene has CDR1 LNHNV and CDR2 YYDKDF (reference sequence). After removal of 2 bases from V and 2 bases from J, the junction contained 2 bases not matched to a gene. This CDR3 reads CATSRWTGGNTGELFF. CDR3 coding DNA: TGTGCCACCAGCAGATGGACAGGGGGAAACACCGGGGAGCTGTTTTTT.

The V and J genes are TRBV18 and TRBJ2-5; maybe TRBD1 (5 bases). The CDR3 length is 12 residues. CDR1 is KGHSH, CDR2 LQKENI, per germline. V lost 3 bases and J 5 bases, leaving 7 bases between the germline ends. This chain's CDR3 is CASSPGRETQYF. The CDR3, as DNA: TGTGCCAGCTCACCGGGGCGGGAGACCCAGTACTTC.

The chain carries TRBV5-5 and TRBJ2-7; D might be TRBD2 (5 bases). The V end was cut by 5 bases, the J end by 7 bases, with 22 bases between. CDR3 length: 15 amino acids. Germline CDR1 and CDR2: SGHKS and YYEKEE (reference sequence). CDR3 in amino acids: CASSYPGRSREEQYF. The CDR3 DNA follows: TGTGCCAGCAGTTACCCAGGAAGGTCGAGGGAAGAGCAGTACTTC.

CDR3 in DNA: TGCGCCAGCAGCTCACGGGGTAATGGATCACCCCTCCACTTT. Its translation: CASSSRGNGSPLHF. The chain couples TRBV5-1 to TRBJ1-6; no firm D call. Looked up from germline, CDR1 is SGHRS and CDR2 is YFSETQ. The CDR3 length is 14 residues. V lost 3 bases to trimming and J lost 10 bases, with 14 bases between them.

V is TRBV5-4 and J is TRBJ2-3, with 7 bases that match TRBD1. CDR1 is SGHNT, CDR2 YYREEE, per germline (reference sequence). This CDR3 has 16 amino acids. Losses at the gene ends were 4 bases for V and 2 bases for J; bases not matched to a gene: 10. The CDR3 DNA reads TGTGCCAGCAGCAAGGAAGGGGGCTACTCCACAGATACGCAGTATTTT. Its protein is CASSKEGGYSTDTQYF.

This chain joins TRBV27 and TRBJ1-1; TRBD1 matches 7 bases. The trim removed 3 bases at V and 0 bases at J, leaving 13 bases unmatched. Germline V gives CDR1 MNHEY, CDR2 SMNVEV (reference sequence). There are 18 residues in the CDR3. CDR3 sequence: CASSLLAGGRRMNTEAFF. In DNA, the CDR3 is TGTGCCAGCAGTTTGTTGGCAGGGGGTCGTCGAATGAACACTGAAGCTTTCTTT.

The gene calls are TRBV11-2 and TRBJ2-3; D remains ambiguous. Germline CDR1 SGHAT, CDR2 FQNNGV. The CDR3 has 15 amino acids. Between the trimmed V and J ends, which lost 4 bases and 0 bases, there was a span of 11 bases. The CDR3 DNA reads as TGTGCCAGCAGCTCCCATGCTGACAGCACAGATACGCAGTATTTT. Its translation: CASSSHADSTDTQYF.

The genes are TRBV19 and TRBJ2-7; D not certain. Germline V gives CDR1 LNHDA, CDR2 SQIVND (reference sequence). The CDR3 runs to 11 residues. Trimming removed 5 bases from V and 6 bases from J, with 8 bases in between. CDR3 sequence (DNA): TGTGCCAGTAGTGGACCTATCGAGCAGTACTTC. Translating gives CASSGPIEQYF.

The rearrangement joins TRBV2 to TRBJ2-7, with TRBD1 matching over 9 bases. Germline V gene lookup returns CDR1 SNHLY and CDR2 FYNNEI. The CDR3 spans 14 residues. V lost 10 bases, J lost 4 bases, and 11 bases stayed unmatched. CDR3 DNA sequence: TGTGCCACCGCTGAGGGGACAGGGCCTTACGAGCAGTACTTC. Translation: CATAEGTGPYEQYF. Full variable domain (outside the CDR3, taken from reference TRBV2 and TRBJ2-7): EPEVTQTPSHQVTQMGQEVILRCVPISNHLYFYWYRQILGQKVEFLVSFYNNEISEKSEIFDDQFSVERPDGSNFTLKIRSTKLEDSAMYFCATAEGTGPYEQYFGPGTRLTVT.

The chain employs TRBV5-1 and TRBJ1-2, with D possibly matching TRBD1 (5 bases). V was pared by 2 bases and J by 3 bases, with 14 bases between. The CDR3 is 15 amino acids. The germline gives CDR1 SGHRS, CDR2 YFSETQ. CDR3 DNA: TGCGCCAGCAGCTTAGGGACCGAGTACCACTATGGCTACACCTTC. This codes for CASSLGTEYHYGYTF.

V and J are TRBV29-1 and TRBJ2-7; 10 bases are a match to TRBD1. Trimming took 0 bases from V and 7 from J; bases not matched to a gene: 9. CDR1 and CDR2 from the germline V gene are SQVTM and ANQGSEA. The CDR3 is 15 amino acids. CDR3 in amino acids: CSVEEGTGARAEQYF. The CDR3 coding sequence is TGCAGCGTTGAAGAGGGGACAGGGGCCAGGGCGGAGCAGTACTTC.

The chain recombines TRBV11-3 with TRBJ2-5; TRBD1 or TRBD2 may be the D gene (5 bases each). The CDR3 is 14 amino acids. Germline values: CDR1 SGHNT, CDR2 YENEEA. V was shortened by 6 bases and J by 1 base, with 12 bases between the two germline ends. The CDR3 loop is CASRRGEPQETQYF. CDR3 coding DNA: TGTGCCAGCAGGAGAGGGGAGCCCCAAGAGACCCAGTACTTC.

The chain joins TRBV28 to TRBJ2-1, with D unresolved. CDR1 and CDR2 (germline): MDHEN, SYDVKM. This CDR3 region has 11 residues. Trimming removed 10 bases at V and 4 bases at J, with 8 bases between. The CDR3 spells CAITRYNEQFF. Here the CDR3 DNA reads TGTGCCATCACCCGATACAATGAGCAGTTCTTC.

The sample holds one count of this clone. The chain uses TRBV11-2 and TRBJ2-3, with TRBD2 matching 9 bases. This CDR3 comprises 18 residues. Losses at the gene ends were 0 bases for V and 6 bases for J; bases not matched to a gene: 13. Germline CDR1 and CDR2: SGHAT and FQNNGV. The CDR3 protein is CASSLDAILAGGRDTQYF. The CDR3 region has the DNA TGTGCCAGCAGCTTAGACGCGATACTCGCGGGGGGGAGGGATACGCAGTATTTT. Full variable domain (missing parts from reference TRBV11-2 and TRBJ2-3): EAGVAQSPRYKIIEKRQSVAFWCNPISGHATLYWYQQILGQGPKLLIQFQNNGVVDDSQLPKDRFSAERLKGVDSTLKIQPAKLEDSAVYLCASSLDAILAGGRDTQYFGPGTRLTVL.

The chain uses TRBV28 and TRBJ2-7, with D possibly matching TRBD2 (5 bases). This CDR3 contains 13 residues. Trimming removed 6 bases from V and 1 base from J, with 10 bases in between. Germline CDR1 and CDR2: MDHEN and SYDVKM. DNA of the CDR3: TGTGCCAGCAGCCTCGGCGGGTCCTACGAGCAGTACTTC. Translation gives CASSLGGSYEQYF.

The chain employs TRBV7-9 and TRBJ2-7; possibly TRBD1 or TRBD2 for D (5 bases each). The CDR3 is 13 amino acids. Germline CDR1 and CDR2: SEHNR and FQNEAQ (reference sequence). V was pared by 5 bases and J by 3 bases, with 11 bases between. The CDR3 coding sequence is TGTGCCAGCAGCCCCGGGGCATTCTACGAGCAGTACTTC. Protein sequence: CASSPGAFYEQYF. The full variable domain, in which reference TRBV7-9 and TRBJ2-7 provide the parts outside the CDR3, is DTGVSQNPRHKITKRGQNVTFRCDPISEHNRLYWYRQTLGQGPEFLTYFQNEAQLEKSRLLSDRFSAERPKGSFSTLEIQRTEQGDSAMYLCASSPGAFYEQYFGPGTRLTVT.